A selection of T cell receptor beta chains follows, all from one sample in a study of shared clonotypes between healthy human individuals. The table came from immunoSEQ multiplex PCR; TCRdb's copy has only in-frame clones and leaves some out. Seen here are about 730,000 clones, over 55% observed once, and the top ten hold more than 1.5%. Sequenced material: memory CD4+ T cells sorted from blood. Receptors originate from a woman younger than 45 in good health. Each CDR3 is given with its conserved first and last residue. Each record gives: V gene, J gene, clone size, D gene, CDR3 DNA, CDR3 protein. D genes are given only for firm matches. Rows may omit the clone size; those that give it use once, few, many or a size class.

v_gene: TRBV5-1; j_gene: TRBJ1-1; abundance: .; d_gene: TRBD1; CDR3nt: TGCGCCAGCAGCTTGGCCAGGGGGCAACTTTATGAGAACACTGAAGCTTTCTTT; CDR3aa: CASSLARGQLYENTEAFF
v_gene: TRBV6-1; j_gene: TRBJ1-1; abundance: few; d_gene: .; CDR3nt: TGTGCCAGCAGTGAACATGTCGGAGGAACGGGGAACACTGAAGCTTTCTTT; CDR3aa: CASSEHVGGTGNTEAFF
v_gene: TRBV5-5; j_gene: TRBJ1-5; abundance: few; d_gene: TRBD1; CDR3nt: TGTGCCAGCAGCCAATGGACAGGGGCAAATCAGCCCCAGCATTTT; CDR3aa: CASSQWTGANQPQHF
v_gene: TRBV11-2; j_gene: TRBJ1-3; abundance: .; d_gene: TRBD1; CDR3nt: TGTGCCAGCAGCCCGACAGGGGGACCAAACACCATATATTTT; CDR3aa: CASSPTGGPNTIYF
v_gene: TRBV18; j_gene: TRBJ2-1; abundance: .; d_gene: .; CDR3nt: TGTGCCAGCTCACCACCGGTCGGGGGATCTGAGCAGTTCTTC; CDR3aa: CASSPPVGGSEQFF
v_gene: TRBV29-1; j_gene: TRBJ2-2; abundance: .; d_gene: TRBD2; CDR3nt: TGCAGCGTTGGGACTAGCGGGAAGACCGGGGAGCTGTTTTTT; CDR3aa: CSVGTSGKTGELFF
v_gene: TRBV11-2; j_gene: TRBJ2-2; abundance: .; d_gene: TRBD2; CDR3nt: TGTGCCAGCAGTTACGGACTAGCGGGAGCCCATGGCTCCGGGGAGCTGTTTTTT; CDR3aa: CASSYGLAGAHGSGELFF
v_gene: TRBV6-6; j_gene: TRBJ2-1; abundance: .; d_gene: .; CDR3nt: TGTGCCAGCAGCCGAACAAATGAGCAGTTCTTC; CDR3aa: CASSRTNEQFF
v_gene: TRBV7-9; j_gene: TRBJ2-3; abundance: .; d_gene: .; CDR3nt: TGTGCCAGCCGGCCGCTCCCTCAGGGAACAGATACGCAGTATTTT; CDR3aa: CASRPLPQGTDTQYF
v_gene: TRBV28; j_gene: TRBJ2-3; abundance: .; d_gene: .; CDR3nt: TGTGCCAGCAGTTTTCCGGGAAGCACAGATACGCAGTATTTT; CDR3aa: CASSFPGSTDTQYF
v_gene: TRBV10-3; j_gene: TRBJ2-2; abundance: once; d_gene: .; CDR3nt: TGTGCCATCAGTCCGGGACAACTTAACACCGGGGAGCTGTTTTTT; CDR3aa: CAISPGQLNTGELFF
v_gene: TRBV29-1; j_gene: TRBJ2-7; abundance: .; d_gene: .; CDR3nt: TGCAGCGCAGGATCTGGCGAGCAGTACTTC; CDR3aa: CSAGSGEQYF
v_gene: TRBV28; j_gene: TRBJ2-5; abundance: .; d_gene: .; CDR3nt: TGTGCCAGCAGCCGGACGGTGCAAGAGACCCAGTACTTC; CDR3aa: CASSRTVQETQYF
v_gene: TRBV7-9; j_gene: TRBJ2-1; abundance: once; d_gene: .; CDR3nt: TGTGCCAGCAGCGGAGCCGATGAGCAGTTCTTC; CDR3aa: CASSGADEQFF
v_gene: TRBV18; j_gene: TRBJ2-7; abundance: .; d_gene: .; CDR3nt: TGTGCCAGCTCTCCCACGGCCAACCACGAGCAGTACTTC; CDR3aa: CASSPTANHEQYF
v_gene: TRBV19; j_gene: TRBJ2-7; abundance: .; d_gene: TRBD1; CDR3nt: TGTGCCAGTAGCAAATCGGGACAGGGGGCCTCGTACGAGCAGTACTTC; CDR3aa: CASSKSGQGASYEQYF
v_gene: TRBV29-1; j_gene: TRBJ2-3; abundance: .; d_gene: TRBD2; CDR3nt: TGCAGCGTCCTGACTAGCGGAGACACAGATACGCAGTATTTT; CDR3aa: CSVLTSGDTDTQYF
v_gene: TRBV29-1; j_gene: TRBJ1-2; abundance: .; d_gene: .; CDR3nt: TGCAGCGTCCAACAGGGAGAGGGGTTAGGCTACACCTTC; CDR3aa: CSVQQGEGLGYTF
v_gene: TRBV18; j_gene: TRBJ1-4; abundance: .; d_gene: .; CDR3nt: TGTGCCAGCTCCCTAATTCCGGGAGATGAAAAACTGTTTTTT; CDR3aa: CASSLIPGDEKLFF
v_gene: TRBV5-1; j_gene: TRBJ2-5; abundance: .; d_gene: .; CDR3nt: TGCGCCAGCATGACCGGGACGGGAGAAGAGACCCAGTACTTC; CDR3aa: CASMTGTGEETQYF
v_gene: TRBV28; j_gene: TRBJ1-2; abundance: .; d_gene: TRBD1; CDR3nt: TGTGCCAGCAGTGTGGACAGGGAAAGAGGCTACACCTTC; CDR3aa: CASSVDRERGYTF
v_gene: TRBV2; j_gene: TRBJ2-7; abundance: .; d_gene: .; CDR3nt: TGTGCCAGCAGTTGGGGGACTCCTTCCTACGAGCAGTACTTC; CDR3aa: CASSWGTPSYEQYF
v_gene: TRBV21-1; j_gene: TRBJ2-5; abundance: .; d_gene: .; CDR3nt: TGTGCCAGCAGCAAATATGGACTCCTCCAAGAGACCCAGTACTTC; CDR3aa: CASSKYGLLQETQYF
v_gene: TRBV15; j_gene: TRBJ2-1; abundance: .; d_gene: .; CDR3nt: TGTGCCACCAGCAGAGATTTTGGAAATGAGCAGTTCTTC; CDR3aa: CATSRDFGNEQFF
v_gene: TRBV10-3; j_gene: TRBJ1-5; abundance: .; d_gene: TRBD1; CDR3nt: TGTGCCATCAGTGATTCCGGGACAGGGGAAGGGCCCCAGCATTTT; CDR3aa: CAISDSGTGEGPQHF
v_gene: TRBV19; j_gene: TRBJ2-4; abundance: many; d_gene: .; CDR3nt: TGTGCCAGTAGCGGGCAGGCAAACATTCAGTACTTC; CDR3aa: CASSGQANIQYF
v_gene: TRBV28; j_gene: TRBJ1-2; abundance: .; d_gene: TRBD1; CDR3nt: TGTGCCAGCAGCTACTTCCGGACAGGCTATGGCTACACCTTC; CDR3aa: CASSYFRTGYGYTF
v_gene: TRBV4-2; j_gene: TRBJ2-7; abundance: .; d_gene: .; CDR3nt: TGTGCCAGCAGCCAAGGGGTCGAGGGTTACGAGCAGTACTTC; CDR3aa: CASSQGVEGYEQYF
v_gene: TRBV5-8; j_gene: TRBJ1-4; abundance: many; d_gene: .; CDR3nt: TGTGCCAGCAGCTTGGTCCACACACCAAAACTGTTTTTT; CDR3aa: CASSLVHTPKLFF